This TCR beta chain was identified in a study of shared clonotypes between healthy human individuals. Assay: immunoSEQ multiplex PCR; the TCRdb copy retains only in-frame clones and omits some. The repertoire holds about 530,000 clones, with around 96% as singletons. Study observations and caveats: The study generally estimated greater richness for naive than memory subsets. Shared clonotypes across all four donors exceeded non-shared ones in generation probability.

Adults of Caucasian background living in Nashville, Tennessee made up all donors. In the case of this clone: Its antigen is not identified.

The specimen sequenced was naive CD4+ T cells sorted from blood. Documented subset: CD45RA+ positively selected. This clonotype originated in a woman between 25 and 40 years old in good health.

The CDR3 sequence is CASSMTREKLFF. CDR3 sequence (DNA): TGTGCCAGTAGTATGACCAGAGAAAAACTGTTTTTT. The chain uses TRBV19 and TRBJ1-4; D unclear. CDR1 LNHDA and CDR2 SQIVND come from the germline V gene (reference sequence). The CDR3 length is 12 residues. V dropped 3 bases and J dropped 8 bases, with 7 bases sitting between them.